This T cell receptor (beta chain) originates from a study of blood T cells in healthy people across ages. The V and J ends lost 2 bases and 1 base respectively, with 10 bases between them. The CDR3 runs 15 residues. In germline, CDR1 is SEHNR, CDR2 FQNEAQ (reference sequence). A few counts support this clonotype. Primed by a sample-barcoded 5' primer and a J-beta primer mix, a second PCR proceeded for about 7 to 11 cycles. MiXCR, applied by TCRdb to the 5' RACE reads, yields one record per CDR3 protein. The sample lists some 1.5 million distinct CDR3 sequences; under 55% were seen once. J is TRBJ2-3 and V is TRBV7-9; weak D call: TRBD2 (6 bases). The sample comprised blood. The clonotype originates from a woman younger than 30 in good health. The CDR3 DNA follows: TGTGCCAGCAGCTTAATAGCGGTACGCACAGATACGCAGTATTTT. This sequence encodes CASSLIAVRTDTQYF.